The rows below give T cell receptor beta chains drawn from one sample of a study of shared clonotypes between healthy human individuals. The method was immunoSEQ multiplex PCR; TCRdb's version includes in-frame clones alone and lacks a portion of them. The table records approximately 2.1 million clones, approximately 93% of them present only once. The sample was naive CD4+ T cells from PBMCs. The receptors originated from a man between 18 and 29 years old in good health. Some clones in this sample may be carry-over from other donors' samples. Both conserved end residues are part of each CDR3. A D gene is named only where the DNA matches it firmly. Size is stated for part of the rows, as once, few or many counts, or as a class when the clone is expanded.

clone size: .; D gene: TRBD2; V gene: TRBV6-1; J gene: TRBJ2-3; CDR3 DNA: TGTGCCAGCAGTGAATATGGGACTAGCGGGGGCCCGAATACGCAGTATTTT; CDR3 protein: CASSEYGTSGGPNTQYF
clone size: .; D gene: TRBD2; V gene: TRBV28; J gene: TRBJ2-3; CDR3 DNA: TGTGCCAGCAGTTTCCCTCCCTGGGCGGGAGGGCCGTTTCGCACAGATACGCAGTATTTT; CDR3 protein: CASSFPPWAGGPFRTDTQYF
clone size: .; D gene: .; V gene: TRBV10-3; J gene: TRBJ2-3; CDR3 DNA: TGTGCCATGCGGACAAGAGTCACAGATACGCAGTATTTT; CDR3 protein: CAMRTRVTDTQYF
clone size: few; D gene: .; V gene: TRBV30; J gene: TRBJ1-5; CDR3 DNA: TGTGCCTGGAGTCAAGGCAATCAGCCCCAGCATTTT; CDR3 protein: CAWSQGNQPQHF
clone size: .; D gene: TRBD2; V gene: TRBV9; J gene: TRBJ2-7; CDR3 DNA: TGTGCCAGCAGCCCGGGACTAGCGGGAATTTACGAGCAGTACTTC; CDR3 protein: CASSPGLAGIYEQYF
clone size: .; D gene: .; V gene: TRBV18; J gene: TRBJ1-5; CDR3 DNA: TGTGCCAGCTCACCACCAGGGGCAGATAGCAATCAGCCCCAGCATTTT; CDR3 protein: CASSPPGADSNQPQHF
clone size: few; D gene: .; V gene: TRBV5-1; J gene: TRBJ1-2; CDR3 DNA: TGCGCCAGCAGCCTTGAGGGCGGGGGCTACACCTTC; CDR3 protein: CASSLEGGGYTF
clone size: .; D gene: .; V gene: TRBV6-5; J gene: TRBJ2-1; CDR3 DNA: TGTGCCAGCAGTTACTCGTTTATGAGCTACAATGAGCAGTTCTTC; CDR3 protein: CASSYSFMSYNEQFF
clone size: .; D gene: .; V gene: TRBV6-6; J gene: TRBJ1-1; CDR3 DNA: TGTGCCAGCAGAACAGGGATCCCTGAAGCTTTCTTT; CDR3 protein: CASRTGIPEAFF
clone size: once; D gene: .; V gene: TRBV6-5; J gene: TRBJ2-3; CDR3 DNA: TGTGCCAGCAGTGCAACTTCGGATACGCAGTATTTT; CDR3 protein: CASSATSDTQYF
clone size: .; D gene: TRBD1; V gene: TRBV5-1; J gene: TRBJ2-7; CDR3 DNA: TGCGCCAGCAGCACCCAGTCGGGGACAGCGTCCTACGAGCAGTACTTC; CDR3 protein: CASSTQSGTASYEQYF
clone size: .; D gene: .; V gene: TRBV6-5; J gene: TRBJ2-1; CDR3 DNA: TGTGCCAGCAGATCCAGCGGCGTAGGCTACAATGAGCAGTTCTTC; CDR3 protein: CASRSSGVGYNEQFF
clone size: .; D gene: .; V gene: TRBV19; J gene: TRBJ1-5; CDR3 DNA: TGTGCCAGTAGTATCGGGGGCAGGGTTAATCAGCCCCAGCATTTT; CDR3 protein: CASSIGGRVNQPQHF
clone size: .; D gene: TRBD2; V gene: TRBV7-3; J gene: TRBJ2-7; CDR3 DNA: TGTGCCAGCAGCCCAAACCCCCAGCGGGAACCCTACGAGCAGTACTTC; CDR3 protein: CASSPNPQREPYEQYF
clone size: .; D gene: .; V gene: TRBV29-1; J gene: TRBJ1-2; CDR3 DNA: TGCAGCGTTGAAGGTGTGGATGGCTACACCTTC; CDR3 protein: CSVEGVDGYTF
clone size: .; D gene: TRBD1; V gene: TRBV5-1; J gene: TRBJ1-4; CDR3 DNA: TGCGCCAGCAGCGTGCGACAGGGCGCAACTAATGAAAAACTGTTTTTT; CDR3 protein: CASSVRQGATNEKLFF